This T cell receptor beta chain was observed in a study of PD-1 blockade in classical Hodgkin lymphoma. Repertoires were generated with immunoSEQ multiplex PCR, while TCRdb's copy carries only in-frame clones and drops some. Of approximately 52,000 clones in the sample, about 89% were seen once. Findings and caveats of the study: Lower baseline TCR diversity marked trial partial responders and progressors.

Concerning this clone itself: What it recognizes is unknown.

Time point: cycle 4 day 1 (C4D1), after 6 weeks of nivolumab. Every patient experienced relapse after autologous stem cell transplantation, and brentuximab vedotin exposure varied. Trimming took 1 base from V and 4 from J; bases not matched to a gene: 8. The CDR3 has 16 amino acids. CDR1 is SGHRS, CDR2 YFSETQ, per germline. This clonotype originated in a human donor with classical Hodgkin lymphoma. Sequencing used peripheral blood mononuclear cells (PBMCs), obtained before the fourth cycle of nivolumab. The chain uses TRBV5-1 and TRBJ2-1; 7 positions agree with TRBD1. CDR3 sequence: CASSLTGTENYNEQFF. CDR3 in DNA: TGCGCCAGCAGCTTGACCGGGACAGAGAATTACAATGAGCAGTTCTTC.